These 26 T cell receptor beta chains originate from one sample sequenced in a study of blood T cell repertoires in COVID-19. Measured with immunoSEQ multiplex PCR; TCRdb has only the in-frame clones, and not every one. This table holds approximately 210,000 clones, over 65% found once. Sequenced: PBMCs or T cells enriched from blood (not recorded which). Source of these receptors: a woman aged 55-75 years who had recovered from COVID-19.

This clone was observed a few times. In nucleotides, the CDR3 is TGCGCCAGCAGCCAAGGGACAGGGAACGCCCGGGGACCCCTCCACTTT. Its protein product is CASSQGTGNARGPLHF. The V gene is TRBV4-3, the J gene TRBJ1-6, with 8 bases matching TRBD1. This CDR3 has 16 amino acids. V dropped 1 base and J dropped 12; count of bases not matched to a gene: 11. Germline values: CDR1 LGHNA, CDR2 YSLEER.

The chain carries TRBV2 and TRBJ2-5, with 7 bases lining up with TRBD1. Germline trimming cut 6 bases from V and 6 bases from J; bases unmatched to any gene: 4. Looked up from germline, CDR1 is SNHLY and CDR2 is FYNNEI. CDR3 size: 12 residues. In nucleotides, the CDR3 is TGTGCCAGCAGGGACAGGACCAAGACCCAGTACTTC. It specifies CASRDRTKTQYF.

V and J are TRBV5-1 and TRBJ2-7; 9 nucleotides agree with TRBD1. Germline-derived CDR1 and CDR2 are SGHRS and YFSETQ. The J segment lost 0 bases and the V segment lost 3 bases, leaving 7 bases of the junction unmatched. The CDR3 is 16 residues long. The DNA for the CDR3 is TGCGCCAGCAGCTCATGGACAGGGGTGAGCTCCTACGAGCAGTACTTC. This gives the protein CASSSWTGVSSYEQYF.

The chain links TRBV7-2 to TRBJ1-2, with 9 bases matching TRBD1. The ends lost 3 bases at V and 4 bases at J; junction bases unmatched: 3. The CDR3 sequence is 14 residues long. Looked up from germline, CDR1 is SGHTA and CDR2 is FQGNSA. The DNA for the CDR3 is TGTGCCAGCAGCTTGGGACAGGGTAGCTATGGCTACACCTTC. It encodes CASSLGQGSYGYTF.

The chain links TRBV11-2 to TRBJ1-1; no clear D. Trimming removed 1 base from V and 1 base from J, with 10 bases in between. Germline values: CDR1 SGHAT, CDR2 FQNNGV. This CDR3 has 15 amino acids. The CDR3 coding sequence is TGTGCCAGCAGCTTAGTGGGTGGCGGGAACACTGAAGCTTTCTTT. Protein product: CASSLVGGGNTEAFF.

This clone was seen only once. The chain joins TRBV29-1 to TRBJ2-1, with a possible D match to TRBD1 (6 bases). Trimming stripped 2 bases from V and 4 bases from J, with 9 bases between. From germline, CDR1 is SQVTM and CDR2 ANQGSEA. The CDR3 is 13 residues long. The CDR3 DNA reads TGCAGCGTTGAACAGGGGTTATACAATGAGCAGTTCTTC. This encodes CSVEQGLYNEQFF.

The rearrangement links TRBV19 to TRBJ1-5; 8 nucleotides match TRBD1. With V trimmed by 7 bases and J by 5 bases, 7 bases remained unmatched. This CDR3 comprises 14 residues. CDR1 and CDR2 from the germline V gene are LNHDA and SQIVND (reference sequence). The CDR3 sequence is CASTGTGNYQPQHF. The CDR3 DNA follows: TGTGCCAGTACCGGGACAGGTAATTATCAGCCCCAGCATTTT.

The V gene is TRBV19, the J gene TRBJ2-7, with TRBD2 identical over 15 bases. The germline gives CDR1 LNHDA, CDR2 SQIVND (reference sequence). Losses at the gene ends were 3 bases for V and 3 bases for J; bases not matched to a gene: 9. This CDR3 has 18 amino acids. This CDR3 is CASSIHPGTSGRYYEQYF. DNA of the CDR3: TGTGCCAGTAGTATTCATCCCGGGACTAGCGGGAGGTACTACGAGCAGTACTTC.

The chain recombines TRBV2 with TRBJ2-4; TRBD2 matches 11 bases. V gave up 3 bases and J gave up 8 bases; unmatched junction bases: 12. CDR3 size: 17 residues. CDR1 and CDR2 (germline): SNHLY, FYNNEI. CDR3 sequence (DNA): TGTGCCAGCAGTGAGGGGACTAGCGGCAGGTGGGGGGACATTCAGTACTTC. This gives the protein CASSEGTSGRWGDIQYF.

The V call is TRBV19, the J call TRBJ2-1, with 8 bases matching TRBD2. This CDR3 contains 14 residues. J lost 2 bases, V lost 8 bases, and 5 bases had no gene match. CDR1 is LNHDA, CDR2 SQIVND, per germline (reference sequence). This CDR3 reads CASGGRFAYNEQFF. For the CDR3, the DNA is TGTGCCAGTGGCGGGAGGTTTGCCTACAATGAGCAGTTCTTC.

This rearrangement joins TRBV21-1 to TRBJ1-5. TRBV21-1 corresponds to a pseudogene. The CDR3 sequence is 16 residues long. CDR3 sequence: CASSPRGAGGNQPQHF. CDR3 nucleotide sequence: TGTGCCAGCAGCCCGCGGGGCGCGGGGGGAAATCAGCCCCAGCATTTT.

The J gene is TRBJ1-2, the V gene TRBV6-5; D gene unclear. Per the germline V gene, CDR1 is MNHEY and CDR2 is SVGAGI. V was clipped by 1 base and J by 7 bases, with 7 bases between them. The CDR3 extends over 12 amino acids. CDR3 nucleotides: TGTGCCAGCAGTTACTGGGAGGGTGGCTACACCTTC. This codes for CASSYWEGGYTF.

The chain employs TRBV19 and TRBJ1-5; 7 bases are a match to TRBD1. CDR1 LNHDA and CDR2 SQIVND come from the germline V gene (reference sequence). The CDR3 totals 17 residues. Trimming at V came to 5 bases and at J to 3 bases, leaving 13 bases not matched to a gene. The CDR3 coding sequence is TGTGCCAGTAGTGCCTGGACAGGCTACATATACAATCAGCCCCAGCATTTT. It encodes CASSAWTGYIYNQPQHF.

This clone has only a few counts. The J gene is TRBJ1-5, the V gene TRBV6-1; the D is unclear. Germline CDR1 and CDR2: MNHNS and SASEGT. V shed 3 bases and J shed 4 bases, with 13 bases lying between them. The length of the CDR3 is 15 residues. DNA for the CDR3: TGTGCCAGCAGTGACCCCGCCAGGAGGAATCAGCCCCAGCATTTT. Translation gives CASSDPARRNQPQHF.

This chain connects TRBV10-3 to TRBJ1-2; 8 bases align to TRBD1. Germline V gives CDR1 ENHRY, CDR2 SYGVKD. The CDR3 has 14 amino acids. V was clipped by 6 bases and J by 6 bases; unmatched bases: 9. The CDR3 region is CAIRWLTGEHGYTF. In DNA, the CDR3 is TGTGCCATCAGATGGTTGACAGGGGAGCATGGCTACACCTTC.

V is TRBV18 and J is TRBJ2-7, with 7 bases lining up with TRBD1. The germline CDR1 and CDR2 sequences are KGHSH and LQKENI. The trim removed 5 bases at V and 5 bases at J, leaving 3 bases unmatched. CDR3 size: 12 residues. CDR3 residues: CASSTQGDEQYF. CDR3 DNA: TGTGCCAGCTCAACCCAGGGGGACGAGCAGTACTTC. Filled out from reference TRBV18 and TRBJ2-7, the complete variable domain reads NAGVMQNPRHLVRRRGQEARLRCSPMKGHSHVYWYRQLPEEGLKFMVYLQKENIIDESGMPKERFSAEFPKEGPSILRIQQVVRGDSAAYFCASSTQGDEQYFGPGTRLTVT.

This chain links TRBV19 with TRBJ2-5; possibly TRBD2 for D (5 bases). CDR1 and CDR2 (germline): LNHDA, SQIVND (reference sequence). V shed 2 bases and J shed 3 bases, with 7 bases lying between them. The CDR3 runs to 13 residues. CDR3 in amino acids: CASSIMREETQYF. The CDR3, as DNA: TGTGCCAGTAGTATAATGAGGGAAGAGACCCAGTACTTC.

The CDR3 loop reads CASSKGVGKNIQYF. The CDR3, as DNA: TGTGCCAGCAGTAAGGGAGTGGGCAAAAACATTCAGTACTTC. The rearrangement uses TRBV2 and TRBJ2-4; D possibly corresponds to TRBD2 (5 bases). V dropped 5 bases and J dropped 3 bases, with 11 bases sitting between them. Germline values: CDR1 SNHLY, CDR2 FYNNEI. This CDR3 comprises 14 residues.

The table lists this clone with a few counts. This chain uses TRBV7-9 with TRBJ2-3; 9 bases match TRBD1. Per the germline V gene, CDR1 is SEHNR and CDR2 is FQNEAQ (reference sequence). The junction had 7 bases not matched to a gene; V was cut back by 1 base and J by 5 bases. The CDR3 extends over 16 amino acids. The CDR3 DNA follows: TGTGCCAGCAGCTTAGGGATGCACAGGGGGCTAGATACGCAGTATTTT. The encoded protein is CASSLGMHRGLDTQYF.

This chain links TRBV10-3 with TRBJ1-5; a possible D gene is TRBD1 (5 bases). This CDR3 contains 13 residues. Germline values: CDR1 ENHRY, CDR2 SYGVKD. Deletions cut 11 bases from V and 1 base from J, with 12 bases between. The CDR3 is CASNDRSNQPQHF. The CDR3 region has the DNA TGTGCCTCTAACGACAGAAGCAATCAGCCCCAGCATTTT.

The chain recombines TRBV4-1 with TRBJ2-1, with 9 bases lining up with TRBD2. Germline CDR1 MGHRA, CDR2 YSYEKL. This CDR3 region has 14 residues. The junction had 4 bases not matched to a gene; V was cut back by 4 bases and J by 6 bases. The CDR3, as DNA: TGCGCCAGCAGCCTGACTAGCGGTCCCAATGAGCAGTTCTTC. This encodes CASSLTSGPNEQFF.

In regard to this clone: A read error may be the cause here, since a much bigger clone is one base away. The rearrangement links TRBV7-3 to TRBJ2-5; 7 positions match TRBD1. This CDR3 has 16 amino acids. With 6 bases clipped from V and 5 bases from J, the junction kept 15 bases outside the gene matches. CDR1 and CDR2 from the germline V gene are SGHTA and FQGTGA. This CDR3 reads CASSVAGQEVTETQYF. CDR3 coding DNA: TGTGCCAGCAGTGTCGCCGGACAGGAAGTGACGGAGACCCAGTACTTC.

The chain is built from TRBV7-2 and TRBJ1-3, with D perhaps matching TRBD1 (6 bases). V lost 4 bases to trimming and J lost 4 bases, with 14 bases between them. The CDR3 loop spans 15 amino acids. Per germline, CDR1 SGHTA and CDR2 FQGNSA. CDR3 sequence reads: CASSYTQGGGNTIYF. Written as DNA, the CDR3 is TGTGCCAGCAGCTACACACAGGGCGGAGGAAACACCATATATTTT.

This clone was counted a single time. The genes are TRBV27 and TRBJ1-1, with a possible D match to TRBD1 (6 bases). V gave up 10 bases and J gave up 6 bases, with 24 bases separating them. The CDR3 is 15 residues long. Germline V CDR1 and CDR2: MNHEY, SMNVEV (reference sequence). The CDR3 sequence: CATSVGGPLKSEAFF. The CDR3, as DNA: TGTGCCACATCAGTCGGGGGGCCCCTGAAGTCTGAAGCTTTCTTT.

This chain uses TRBV7-3 with TRBJ2-3, with D possibly matching TRBD1 (5 bases). CDR3 length: 13 residues. Germline V gene data show CDR1 as SGHTA and CDR2 as FQGTGA. V lost 4 bases and J 7 bases, leaving 12 bases between the germline ends. The CDR3 region is CASSSGLGYTQYF. CDR3 nucleotides: TGTGCCAGCAGCTCAGGGTTGGGATATACGCAGTATTTT.

This chain links TRBV18 with TRBJ2-3; tentative D call: TRBD2 (6 bases). CDR3 length equals 16 residues. Germline V gene lookup returns CDR1 KGHSH and CDR2 LQKENI. V lost 1 base and J 0 bases, leaving 11 bases between the germline ends. The CDR3 region has the DNA TGTGCCAGCTCACCACGGCTAGCGCGTAGCACAGATACGCAGTATTTT. Its protein product is CASSPRLARSTDTQYF.